This TCR beta chain is from a study of cytomegalovirus exposure and HLA in healthy donors. This PCR relied on a set of 60 Vbeta primers and 13 Jbeta primers. Some clones are missing from TCRdb's copy, which holds only in-frame ones; the method was immunoSEQ multiplex PCR. The sample records over 65,000 clones, around 77% being singletons. Germline V lookup: CDR1 ENHRY, CDR2 SYGVKD. V gave up 0 bases and J gave up 1 base, with 16 bases separating them. This CDR3 is 18 amino acids long. This TCR derives from a man aged 50-59 years in good health and CMV-seronegative. The specimen was PBMCs. The chain is built from TRBV10-3 and TRBJ1-5, with D possibly being TRBD1 (5 bases). The CDR3 reads CAISESGQGGTSNQPQHF. In nucleotides, the CDR3 is TGTGCCATCAGTGAGTCGGGCCAGGGCGGGACGAGCAATCAGCCCCAGCATTTT.